These 10 T cell receptor beta chains were sequenced from one sample in a study of blood T cell repertoires in COVID-19. Generated by immunoSEQ multiplex PCR, the TCRdb table keeps only in-frame clones and is missing some. Of more than 150,000 clones listed, 94% are singletons. Sequenced sample: peripheral blood. Receptor source: a young man with COVID-19, enrolled during active disease.

The rearrangement links TRBV6-5 to TRBJ1-1; D uncertain. The CDR3 loop spans 13 amino acids. V was cut by 7 bases and J by 4 bases, with 13 bases left in between. Per the germline V gene, CDR1 is MNHEY and CDR2 is SVGAGI. In DNA, the CDR3 is TGTGCCAGCATCTTTGGAGGTGGCACTGAAGCTTTCTTT. Translation gives CASIFGGGTEAFF.

The chain carries TRBV12-3 or TRBV12-4 and TRBJ1-2, with a weak D call TRBD1 (5 bases). The CDR3 runs 13 residues. Trimming removed 5 bases at V and 8 bases at J, with 15 bases between. This CDR3 is CASSPPVGLGYTF. As DNA, the CDR3 is TGTGCCAGCAGTCCACCGGTGGGGCTCGGCTACACCTTC.

The chain is built from TRBV19 and TRBJ1-5; a possible D gene is TRBD1 (5 bases). The CDR3 length is 14 residues. Deletions cut 9 bases from V and 0 bases from J, with 12 bases between. Germline values: CDR1 LNHDA, CDR2 SQIVND (reference sequence). CDR3 bases: TGTGCCAGATTGACAGCTTATAGCAATCAGCCCCAGCATTTT. Protein sequence: CARLTAYSNQPQHF.

The chain couples TRBV6-6 to TRBJ1-1, with 9 bases lining up with TRBD1. CDR3 size: 13 residues. Germline assignment: CDR1 MNHNY and CDR2 SVGAGI (reference sequence). The ends lost 9 bases at V and 3 bases at J; junction bases unmatched: 5. The CDR3 region is CASTTGGDTEAFF. The CDR3 bases are TGTGCCAGTACGACAGGGGGGGACACTGAAGCTTTCTTT.

CDR3 coding DNA: TGTGCCAGTAGTCCCAGCGGGGGGCGCACAGATACGCAGTATTTT. It translates to CASSPSGGRTDTQYF. The rearrangement joins TRBV19 to TRBJ2-3; 9 bases align to TRBD2. The CDR3 covers 15 residues. V lost 5 bases and J lost 1; bases outside the gene matches: 4. Germline lookup yields CDR1 LNHDA and CDR2 SQIVND (reference sequence).

The rearrangement uses TRBV27 and TRBJ1-1; TRBD1 might be the D (5 bases). The V and J ends lost 2 bases and 0 bases respectively, with 13 bases between them. This CDR3 has 16 residues. Germline assignment: CDR1 MNHEY and CDR2 SMNVEV (reference sequence). The CDR3 loop is CASSLAGGRVNTEAFF. CDR3 DNA sequence: TGTGCCAGCAGTTTAGCTGGGGGGAGGGTGAACACTGAAGCTTTCTTT.

This rearrangement joins TRBV11-2 to TRBJ2-5; tentatively, D is TRBD2 (5 bases). CDR3 length equals 16 residues. Trimming cost V 5 bases and J 4 bases, with 20 bases left between them. Germline V gene sequence: CDR1 SGHAT, CDR2 FQNNGV. The CDR3 region is CASSLRPGDGLETQYF. The CDR3 bases are TGTGCCAGCAGCCTTAGGCCCGGGGATGGGTTAGAGACCCAGTACTTC.

The chain links TRBV19 to TRBJ1-4; 8 bases align to TRBD1. Losses at the gene ends were 2 bases for V and 6 bases for J; bases not matched to a gene: 2. The CDR3 covers 14 residues. In germline, CDR1 is LNHDA, CDR2 SQIVND (reference sequence). CDR3 protein: CASSIQGAYEKLFF. As DNA, the CDR3 is TGTGCCAGTAGTATACAGGGGGCGTATGAAAAACTGTTTTTT.

V gene TRBV6-5 combines with J gene TRBJ1-2; 8 bases match TRBD1. The CDR3 totals 14 residues. The ends lost 6 bases at V and 3 bases at J; junction bases unmatched: 6. The V gene's germline CDR1 is MNHEY and CDR2 SVGAGI. In nucleotides, the CDR3 is TGTGCCAGCAGCCCAGGGGGCTCGGACTATGGCTACACCTTC. Translation: CASSPGGSDYGYTF.

The rearrangement joins TRBV27 to TRBJ1-1; no definite D call. Germline CDR1 is MNHEY and CDR2 is SMNVEV (reference sequence). The CDR3 is 14 amino acids. Trimming pared 4 bases from V and 1 base from J, leaving 10 bases between. CDR3 bases: TGTGCCAGCAGTTCCGGGTATAGGAACACTGAAGCTTTCTTT. Protein: CASSSGYRNTEAFF.